The next 10 T cell receptor beta chains were all read from a single sample in a study of CD8 T cells in ankylosing spondylitis. TCRdb passed the 5' RACE reads through MiXCR, listing each CDR3 protein once. This sample has a few hundred thousand distinct CDR3 sequences; about 18% occur once, and the top ten carry about a third. The source material was blood, either unsorted or a sorted T cell fraction (not recorded which). The receptors derive from a male donor with ankylosing spondylitis or in good health (not recorded which).

This clonotype occurred many times. The chain couples TRBV9 to TRBJ2-7; 7 bases align to TRBD1. The V and J ends lost 3 bases and 0 bases, in that order; junction bases with no gene match: 9. Germline V lookup: CDR1 SGDLS, CDR2 YYNGEE. The CDR3 length is 16 residues. CDR3 sequence (DNA): TGTGCCAGCAGCGATGGACAGGTCCCCTCCTCCTACGAGCAGTACTTC. It yields the protein CASSDGQVPSSYEQYF.

This clonotype was detected only a few times. This chain joins TRBV29-1 and TRBJ1-4; no firm D call. The germline V and J ends were trimmed by 1 base and 7 bases, with 1 base remaining between them. From germline, CDR1 is SQVTM and CDR2 ANQGSEA. This CDR3 spans 10 amino acids. The CDR3 nucleotides read TGCAGCGTTGAAGGTGAAAAACTGTTTTTT. Residues: CSVEGEKLFF.

At least ten counts were recorded for this clonotype. In DNA form, the CDR3 reads TGTGCCAGCAGTTCGGCGGCCGGCACAGATACGCAGTATTTT. As protein: CASSSAAGTDTQYF. The J gene is TRBJ2-3, the V gene TRBV12-3 or TRBV12-4; D remains unclear. Trimming took off 4 bases at V and 1 base at J, with 9 bases between the two ends. CDR3 length: 14 amino acids.

This clonotype was seen ten or more times. The rearrangement uses TRBV6-5 and TRBJ2-7; tentatively, D is TRBD2 (6 bases). Per the germline V gene, CDR1 is MNHEY and CDR2 is SVGAGI. This CDR3 is built from 15 residues. V was shortened by 4 bases and J by 4 bases, with 17 bases between the two germline ends. The CDR3: CASSSVAVYSYEQYF. The CDR3, as DNA: TGTGCCAGCAGTTCGGTAGCGGTGTATTCTTACGAGCAGTACTTC.

This clonotype came up many times. The V and J genes are TRBV2 and TRBJ2-3, with 12 bases aligning to TRBD2. Trimming at V came to 5 bases and at J to 1 base, leaving 4 bases not matched to a gene. The V gene's germline CDR1 is SNHLY and CDR2 FYNNEI. This CDR3 contains 16 residues. The CDR3 loop is CASSTSGGFGTDTQYF. CDR3 bases: TGTGCCAGCAGTACTAGCGGGGGGTTCGGCACAGATACGCAGTATTTT. Combining the CDR3 with reference TRBV2 and TRBJ2-3 gives the whole variable domain EPEVTQTPSHQVTQMGQEVILRCVPISNHLYFYWYRQILGQKVEFLVSFYNNEISEKSEIFDDQFSVERPDGSNFTLKIRSTKLEDSAMYFCASSTSGGFGTDTQYFGPGTRLTVL.

A few counts support this clonotype. The V gene is TRBV29-1, the J gene TRBJ2-1; TRBD2 agrees at 7 bases. This CDR3 comprises 15 residues. Germline V lookup: CDR1 SQVTM, CDR2 ANQGSEA. The V gene end was trimmed by 1 base and the J gene end by 0 bases; junction bases not matched to a gene: 3. CDR3 sequence: CSVEGGGRSYNEQFF. CDR3 bases: TGCAGCGTTGAAGGGGGGGGACGCTCCTACAATGAGCAGTTCTTC.

The sample holds a few counts of this clonotype. The J gene is TRBJ2-7, the V gene TRBV27; 8 nucleotides agree with TRBD1. Per germline, CDR1 MNHEY and CDR2 SMNVEV (reference sequence). With 2 bases clipped from V and 3 bases from J, the junction kept 6 bases outside the gene matches. The CDR3 spans 15 residues. The CDR3 nucleotides are TGTGCCAGCAGTTTAGGACAGGGTCCATTCTACGAGCAGTACTTC. This encodes CASSLGQGPFYEQYF.

In this sample, this clonotype turned up a few times. The rearrangement links TRBV5-1 to TRBJ2-1, with D perhaps matching TRBD2 (6 bases). This CDR3 has 14 residues. Trimming cost V 3 bases and J 6 bases, with 13 bases left between them. Germline CDR1 reads SGHRS; CDR2 reads YFSETQ. The CDR3 protein is CASSSPGLSNEQFF. CDR3 coding DNA: TGCGCCAGCAGCTCCCCAGGACTATCCAATGAGCAGTTCTTC.

V gene TRBV12-3 or TRBV12-4 combines with J gene TRBJ1-6; TRBD1 matches 12 bases. The CDR3 has 15 amino acids. The V gene end was trimmed by 5 bases and the J gene end by 6 bases; junction bases not matched to a gene: 2. CDR3 sequence: CASSRDRGRNSPLHF. CDR3 nucleotides: TGTGCCAGCAGTCGGGACAGGGGGCGTAATTCACCCCTCCACTTT.

This clonotype showed up many times. The J gene is TRBJ2-3, the V gene TRBV28, with D possibly TRBD1 on 6 matching bases. The CDR3 runs 17 residues. Trimming left V 3 bases short and J 2 bases short, with 18 bases between. Germline values: CDR1 MDHEN, CDR2 SYDVKM. CDR3 DNA: TGTGCCAGCAGTTTGAGTACAGGGCTAGGCTTCACAGATACGCAGTATTTT. The encoded protein is CASSLSTGLGFTDTQYF. The entire variable domain, with the rest obtained from reference TRBV28 and TRBJ2-3, is as follows: DVKVTQSSRYLVKRTGEKVFLECVQDMDHENMFWYRQDPGLGLRLIYFSYDVKMKEKGDIPEGYSVSREKKERFSLILESASTNQTSMYLCASSLSTGLGFTDTQYFGPGTRLTVL.